The TCR beta chain under discussion was sequenced for a study of T cell responses to AZD1222 COVID-19 vaccine. Study-wide findings and caveats: Donors, mostly white British, included more females; clonal diversity was possibly underestimated.

Using immunoSEQ multiplex PCR, the repertoire was profiled, and TCRdb retains in-frame clones only, with some absent. The sample records 75,000 to 90,000 clones, over 90% being singletons. The CDR3 runs 17 residues. The V segment lost 3 bases and the J segment 6 bases; nucleotides outside the gene matches: 12. CDR1 is MNHNS and CDR2 is SASEGT in the germline V gene. As concerns this clone: What it recognizes is unknown.

The clonotype originates from an adult in good health. This chain joins TRBV6-1 and TRBJ2-2; 8 bases map to TRBD1. Sequencing used peripheral blood, obtained on day 0 of AZD1222 vaccination. CDR3 region: CASSDGRWQGAPGELFF. As DNA, the CDR3 is TGTGCCAGCAGTGACGGCAGGTGGCAGGGGGCCCCCGGGGAGCTGTTTTTT.